This T cell receptor (beta chain) comes out of a study of technical replicates of blood from several donors. Clones were sequenced by immunoSEQ multiplex PCR, and TCRdb holds only the in-frame ones, with some missing. The sample shows fewer than 100,000 clones, about 88% of them seen only once. Germline lookup yields CDR1 SGHDN and CDR2 FVKESK. V dropped 2 bases and J dropped 5 bases, with 18 bases sitting between them. The CDR3 loop spans 16 amino acids. V and J are TRBV14 and TRBJ2-5; a possible D gene is TRBD2 (6 bases). The clonotype was recovered from a human donor in good health. Sequencing input: T cells isolated from PBMCs. This CDR3 is CASSQRFVGLRETQYF. CDR3 coding DNA: TGTGCCAGCAGCCAAAGATTTGTAGGACTAAGGGAGACCCAGTACTTC.